Listed below are T cell receptor beta chains from one sample, sequenced in a study of shared clonotypes between healthy human individuals. Using immunoSEQ multiplex PCR, the repertoire was profiled, and TCRdb retains in-frame clones only, with some absent. The repertoire holds about a million clones, about 75% seen once, with around 1.5% in the top ten. Material: memory CD4+ T cells sorted from blood. Receptors were obtained from a man aged 18 to 29 in good health. Each CDR3 is given with its conserved first and last residue. D genes are given only for firm matches. Only some rows state a clone size, as once, few, many or a class for expanded clones.

CDR3 protein	CDR3 DNA	D gene	J gene	V gene	clone size
CASSYQEPPKGYTF	TGTGCCAGCAGTTATCAGGAACCCCCTAAAGGCTACACCTTC	NA	TRBJ1-2	TRBV6-5	few
CASSVTSGSNEQFF	TGTGCCAGCAGCGTCACTAGCGGGAGCAACGAGCAGTTCTTC	TRBD2	TRBJ2-1	TRBV11-3	NA
CASSFEAGGPIKNIQYF	TGCGCCAGCAGCTTTGAGGCGGGGGGCCCGATAAAAAACATTCAGTACTTC	TRBD2	TRBJ2-4	TRBV5-1	NA
CASSISAGGNQPQHF	TGTGCCAGTAGTATTTCGGCTGGCGGCAATCAGCCCCAGCATTTT	NA	TRBJ1-5	TRBV19	NA
CASSVGVYEGPGGTDTQYF	TGTGCCAGCAGCGTAGGAGTATACGAGGGGCCAGGGGGCACAGATACGCAGTATTTT	NA	TRBJ2-3	TRBV9	NA
CASSAPANYGYTF	TGCGCCAGCAGTGCGCCTGCTAACTATGGCTACACCTTC	NA	TRBJ1-2	TRBV10-2	once
CASSPETDTQYF	TGTGCCAGCTCCCCCGAGACAGATACGCAGTATTTT	NA	TRBJ2-3	TRBV18	NA
CSASIGREQFF	TGCAGTGCTAGTATAGGAAGGGAGCAGTTCTTC	NA	TRBJ2-1	TRBV20-1	NA
CASSLVGYTGELFF	TGTGCCAGCAGCTTAGTAGGGTACACCGGGGAGCTGTTTTTT	NA	TRBJ2-2	TRBV11-2	many
CASRVGGATNEKLFF	TGTGCCAGCAGGGTCGGGGGAGCAACTAATGAAAAACTGTTTTTT	NA	TRBJ1-4	TRBV25-1	NA
CASSLDSGRALKEQFF	TGTGCCAGCAGCTTAGATAGCGGGAGGGCCTTAAAGGAGCAGTTCTTC	TRBD2	TRBJ2-1	TRBV7-9	NA
CASSLRPGMGYTF	TGTGCCAGTAGTCTCCGGCCTGGGATGGGCTACACCTTC	NA	TRBJ1-2	TRBV19	NA
CASSGRGNSPLHF	TGTGCCAGCAGTGGACGGGGAAATTCACCCCTCCACTTT	NA	TRBJ1-6	TRBV2	few
CASSLAGTGDEQYF	TGCGCCAGCAGCTTGGCGGGGACAGGGGACGAGCAGTACTTC	TRBD1	TRBJ2-7	TRBV5-1	NA
CASSGRGRPEQFF	TGCGCCAGCAGTGGTAGGGGACGCCCTGAGCAGTTCTTC	NA	TRBJ2-1	TRBV10-1	once
CASSMRTDTQYF	TGTGCCAGTAGTATGAGAACAGATACGCAGTATTTT	NA	TRBJ2-3	TRBV19	NA
CASSEGLARQEQFF	TGCGCCAGCAGTGAAGGTCTAGCGAGGCAAGAGCAGTTCTTC	NA	TRBJ2-1	TRBV10-2	NA
CASKYRGQSTDTQYF	TGTGCCAGCAAATACAGGGGGCAGAGCACAGATACGCAGTATTTT	TRBD1	TRBJ2-3	TRBV6-5	NA
CASSIGLGAKSSYNSPLHF	TGCGCCAGCAGCATTGGCCTCGGGGCGAAGAGCTCCTATAATTCACCCCTCCACTTT	NA	TRBJ1-6	TRBV5-1	NA
CASSPERGIQPQHF	TGTGCCAGCTCGCCGGAGAGGGGGATTCAGCCCCAGCATTTT	NA	TRBJ1-5	TRBV18	NA
CASSSGSSTDTQYF	TGTGCCAGCAGCTCTGGGTCTTCTACAGATACGCAGTATTTT	NA	TRBJ2-3	TRBV7-9	once
CASSLAIDSRMIEQYF	TGTGCCAGCAGCTTGGCCATAGACAGCAGGATGATCGAGCAGTACTTC	NA	TRBJ2-7	TRBV5-5	NA
CASGGTGGGNTQYF	TGTGCCAGTGGGGGGACAGGGGGCGGAAATACGCAGTATTTT	TRBD1	TRBJ2-3	TRBV2	NA
CASSLDRGTDTQYF	TGTGCCAGCAGCTTAGACAGGGGGACAGATACGCAGTATTTT	TRBD1	TRBJ2-3	TRBV7-9	many
CASSPDGLAGGWETQYF	TGTGCCAGCAGCCCCGACGGACTAGCGGGGGGTTGGGAGACCCAGTACTTC	TRBD2	TRBJ2-5	TRBV7-2	NA
CASSSPPGTDFNYGYTF	TGCGCCAGCAGCTCCCCCCCCGGGACGGATTTCAACTATGGCTACACCTTC	NA	TRBJ1-2	TRBV5-1	NA
CASSLAFASYEQYF	TGTGCCAGCAGCTTAGCGTTTGCATCCTACGAGCAGTACTTC	NA	TRBJ2-7	TRBV7-2	NA
CASRRTGNSYNEQFF	TGCGCCAGCAGGCGAACAGGGAACTCCTACAATGAGCAGTTCTTC	NA	TRBJ2-1	TRBV4-1	NA
CASSEGADYGYTF	TGTGCCAGCAGTGAGGGGGCGGACTATGGCTACACCTTC	NA	TRBJ1-2	TRBV25-1	NA
CASSPRGMDSNQPQHF	TGTGCCAGCTCACCTCGGGGGATGGATAGCAATCAGCCCCAGCATTTT	NA	TRBJ1-5	TRBV18	NA
CASSVDRLQINEQYF	TGTGCCAGCAGTGTAGACAGGCTTCAGATCAACGAGCAGTACTTC	NA	TRBJ2-7	TRBV2	NA
CATSLSGNTIYF	TGTGCCACCAGTCTCTCTGGAAACACCATATATTTT	NA	TRBJ1-3	TRBV15	once
CASSLGVGIPTDTQYF	TGCGCCAGCAGCTTGGGGGTGGGGATCCCCACAGATACGCAGTATTTT	NA	TRBJ2-3	TRBV5-1	NA
CASRVIGGNEQFF	TGTGCCAGCCGGGTCATAGGGGGTAATGAGCAGTTCTTC	NA	TRBJ2-1	TRBV19	NA
CASSPQRWEQFF	TGTGCCAGCTCACCACAGAGGTGGGAGCAGTTCTTC	NA	TRBJ2-1	TRBV18	few
CASSLIGASGANVLTF	TGTGCCAGCAGCTTAATAGGGGCCTCCGGGGCCAACGTCCTGACTTTC	NA	TRBJ2-6	TRBV7-3	NA
CSASDSNEQFF	TGCAGTGCTAGTGACAGCAATGAGCAGTTCTTC	NA	TRBJ2-1	TRBV20-1	NA
CSVEDRSPWTGTGNTIYF	TGCAGCGTTGAAGACCGCTCACCCTGGACAGGGACTGGAAACACCATATATTTT	TRBD1	TRBJ1-3	TRBV29-1	NA
CASGDQFGEQYF	TGCGCCAGCGGCGACCAGTTCGGGGAGCAGTACTTC	NA	TRBJ2-5	TRBV10-1	NA
CASSLAPTTGNTIYF	TGTGCCAGCAGCTTAGCGCCTACAACGGGAAACACCATATATTTT	NA	TRBJ1-3	TRBV7-2	NA
CASSGQFNQPQHF	TGTGCCAGCAGCGGACAGTTTAATCAGCCCCAGCATTTT	NA	TRBJ1-5	TRBV2	NA
CASSHFRSGSMSEQYF	TGTGCCAGCAGTCACTTCCGCAGCGGGAGCATGAGCGAGCAGTACTTC	TRBD2	TRBJ2-7	TRBV6-5	NA
CASSPWTPQLAGVRNEQFF	TGTGCCAGCTCACCCTGGACACCTCAACTAGCGGGAGTTCGCAATGAGCAGTTCTTC	TRBD2	TRBJ2-1	TRBV18	NA
CASSERAGQNTEAFF	TGTGCCAGCAGTGAACGGGCAGGACAGAACACTGAAGCTTTCTTT	NA	TRBJ1-1	TRBV2	many
CASKGAVQETQYF	TGTGCCAGCAAAGGAGCGGTTCAAGAGACCCAGTACTTC	NA	TRBJ2-5	TRBV2	NA
CASSRDRAEETQYF	TGTGCCAGCAGCCGGGACAGGGCTGAGGAGACCCAGTACTTC	TRBD1	TRBJ2-5	TRBV11-2	many
CASRPGGNSPLHF	TGTGCCAGCAGGCCAGGGGGAAATTCACCCCTCCACTTT	TRBD1	TRBJ1-6	TRBV6-5	many
CASSPIAGGSTDTQYF	TGTGCCAGCTCGCCCATAGCGGGGGGTAGCACAGATACGCAGTATTTT	TRBD2	TRBJ2-3	TRBV18	NA
CASSRLPGQGPYEQYF	TGCGCCAGCAGCCGTCTTCCGGGACAGGGACCCTACGAGCAGTACTTC	TRBD1	TRBJ2-7	TRBV4-1	NA
CASSLPGPGETQYF	TGTGCCAGCAGTCTTCCAGGTCCAGGGGAGACCCAGTACTTC	NA	TRBJ2-5	TRBV28	NA
CASFWNTGELFF	TGCGCCAGCTTCTGGAACACCGGGGAGCTGTTTTTT	NA	TRBJ2-2	TRBV5-1	NA
CASSLTGAGASYEQYF	TGTGCCAGCAGTCTTACTGGGGCGGGGGCGTCCTACGAGCAGTACTTC	NA	TRBJ2-7	TRBV2	NA
CASTRSLPSTDTQYF	TGCGCCAGCACGAGGTCCTTACCTAGCACAGATACGCAGTATTTT	NA	TRBJ2-3	TRBV5-1	NA
CASLERGYHEQYF	TGTGCCAGCCTCGAAAGGGGGTACCACGAGCAGTACTTC	NA	TRBJ2-7	TRBV6-1	NA
CASSYVTRGSYEQYF	TGTGCCAGCAGTTACGTCACCAGGGGATCCTACGAGCAGTACTTC	NA	TRBJ2-7	TRBV6-6	NA
CASSSNTATNEKLFF	TGCGCCAGCAGCAGTAACACAGCAACTAATGAAAAACTGTTTTTT	NA	TRBJ1-4	TRBV5-1	NA
CASSPYSISGTGAYEQYF	TGTGCCAGCTCACCGTATAGTATTAGCGGGACAGGGGCCTACGAGCAGTACTTC	TRBD1	TRBJ2-7	TRBV18	NA
CASSSATGWDTEAFF	TGCGCCAGCAGCTCTGCGACAGGGTGGGACACTGAAGCTTTCTTT	TRBD1	TRBJ1-1	TRBV5-1	NA